This T cell receptor (beta chain) comes out of a study of blood T cell repertoires in COVID-19. Repertoires were generated with immunoSEQ multiplex PCR, while TCRdb's copy carries only in-frame clones and drops some. In the table there are about 320,000 clones, under 90% of which are singletons. CDR3 length equals 14 residues. J gave up 4 bases and V 2 bases, and 1 base lay outside the gene matches. Germline loops: CDR1 MNHEY, CDR2 SVGAGI. J is TRBJ2-2 and V is TRBV6-5, with TRBD1 matching over 7 bases. The source is a woman aged 18-35 years who had recovered from COVID-19. Sample: PBMCs or T cells enriched from blood (not recorded which). CDR3 DNA sequence: TGTGCCAGCAGTTACCAGGGGGTCACCGGGGAGCTGTTTTTT. Translation gives CASSYQGVTGELFF.